These T cell receptor beta chains were read from a single sample in a study of response to subunit inactivated influenza vaccine. TCRdb re-called the RT-PCR reads with MiXCR, one entry per CDR3 protein. The sample holds about 800,000 distinct CDR3 sequences, approximately 21% seen once. The source material was PBMCs from blood, sampled around 5 days after vaccination. All receptors come from a man aged 45-65 years who received an inactivated influenza vaccine. Each CDR3 is given with its conserved first and last residue. Each record gives: D gene, V gene, clone size, J gene, CDR3 protein, CDR3 DNA. D genes are given only for firm matches. The size field is filled for only some rows; it gives once, few, many or a size class.

-	TRBV12-3/TRBV12-4	-	TRBJ1-2	CASSFGYNYGYTF	TGTGCCAGCAGTTTCGGTTATAACTATGGCTACACCTTC
TRBD1	TRBV2	few	TRBJ2-3	CASSGTGTSTDTQYF	TGTGCCAGCAGTGGGACAGGGACTAGCACAGATACGCAGTATTTT
-	TRBV10-3	few	TRBJ1-5	CAISPGLYAQPQHF	TGTGCCATCTCCCCGGGACTATATGCTCAGCCCCAGCATTTT
-	TRBV15	few	TRBJ2-3	CATSRGQGGTDTQYF	TGTGCCACCAGCAGGGGTCAGGGAGGCACAGATACGCAGTATTTT
-	TRBV2	-	TRBJ2-3	CASSEGRMWTDTQYF	TGTGCCAGCAGTGAAGGGCGGATGTGGACAGATACGCAGTATTTT
-	TRBV20-1	few	TRBJ2-5	CSARGPGGKETQYF	TGCAGTGCTAGAGGACCTGGGGGGAAAGAGACCCAGTACTTC
-	TRBV12-3/TRBV12-4	-	TRBJ1-1	CASSLAPEVGEAFF	TGTGCCAGCAGTTTAGCCCCTGAAGTCGGTGAAGCTTTCTTT
-	TRBV4-3	-	TRBJ1-1	CASSQVPGANTEAFF	TGCGCCAGCAGCCAAGTGCCGGGGGCGAACACTGAAGCTTTCTTT
TRBD1	TRBV5-1	-	TRBJ1-1	CASSRDRGRVTEAFF	TGCGCCAGCAGTAGAGACAGGGGACGTGTCACTGAAGCTTTCTTT
-	TRBV7-2	few	TRBJ2-5	CASSPYSGTQYF	TGTGCCAGCAGCCCTTATTCAGGGACCCAGTACTTC
TRBD1	TRBV10-2	few	TRBJ2-5	CASSEDRDFLPGETQYF	TGCGCCAGCAGTGAGGACAGGGATTTCCTCCCGGGAGAGACCCAGTACTTC
TRBD2	TRBV9	-	TRBJ2-3	CASRPTSGGLTDTQYF	TGTGCCAGCAGACCAACTAGCGGGGGACTCACAGATACGCAGTATTTT
TRBD2	TRBV11-2	-	TRBJ2-3	CASTEMGSGATDTQYF	TGTGCCAGCACCGAAATGGGTAGCGGGGCTACAGATACGCAGTATTTT
TRBD2	TRBV5-1	few	TRBJ2-7	CASSYREAQRGEQYF	TGCGCCAGCAGCTACCGGGAGGCCCAGCGCGGCGAGCAGTACTTC
-	TRBV29-1	-	TRBJ2-7	CSAARGSGPYEQYF	TGCAGCGCGGCCCGGGGGAGCGGGCCCTACGAGCAGTACTTC
TRBD1	TRBV20-1	few	TRBJ1-4	CSATGQGATHEKLFF	TGCAGTGCTACGGGACAGGGGGCTACCCATGAAAAACTGTTTTTT
TRBD1	TRBV5-1	many	TRBJ2-2	CASSLRTGNTGELFF	TGCGCCAGCAGCCTGAGGACAGGGAACACCGGGGAGCTGTTTTTT
-	TRBV7-2	-	TRBJ2-1	CASSLRSAREQFF	TGTGCCAGCAGCTTAAGGTCCGCGCGGGAGCAGTTCTTC
-	TRBV5-5	-	TRBJ2-7	CASSLYLEGAYEQYF	TGTGCCAGCAGCTTGTATCTAGAGGGGGCCTACGAGCAGTACTTC
TRBD2	TRBV12-3/TRBV12-4	few	TRBJ2-1	CASSLSLAGGDNEQFF	TGTGCCAGCAGTTTATCACTAGCGGGGGGCGACAATGAGCAGTTCTTC
-	TRBV10-3	-	TRBJ2-3	CAIRGRGVDTQYF	TGTGCCATCAGGGGACGGGGAGTAGATACGCAGTATTTT
-	TRBV4-3	many	TRBJ2-3	CASSQDRTDTQYF	TGCGCCAGCAGCCAAGATAGGACAGATACGCAGTATTTT